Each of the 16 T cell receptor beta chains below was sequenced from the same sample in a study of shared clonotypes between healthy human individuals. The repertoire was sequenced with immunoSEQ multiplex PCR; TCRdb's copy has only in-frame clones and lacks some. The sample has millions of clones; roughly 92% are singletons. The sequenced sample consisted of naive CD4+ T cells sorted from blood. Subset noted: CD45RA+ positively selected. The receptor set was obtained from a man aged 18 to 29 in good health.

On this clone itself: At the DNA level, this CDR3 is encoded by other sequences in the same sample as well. The CDR3 region is CASSPPLAGGTDTQYF. For the CDR3, the DNA is TGTGCCAGCTCACCACCGCTAGCGGGGGGCACAGATACGCAGTATTTT. The rearrangement joins TRBV18 to TRBJ2-3; 10 bases line up with TRBD2. Trimming took 0 bases from V and 1 from J; bases not matched to a gene: 1. CDR3 length: 16 residues. Germline V gene lookup returns CDR1 KGHSH and CDR2 LQKENI.

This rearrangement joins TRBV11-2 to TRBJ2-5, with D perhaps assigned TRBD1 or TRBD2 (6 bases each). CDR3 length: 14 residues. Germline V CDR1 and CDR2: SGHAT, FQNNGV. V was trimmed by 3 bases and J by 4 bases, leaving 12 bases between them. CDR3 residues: CASSFTGAGETQYF. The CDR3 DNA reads TGTGCCAGCAGCTTTACGGGGGCCGGAGAGACCCAGTACTTC.

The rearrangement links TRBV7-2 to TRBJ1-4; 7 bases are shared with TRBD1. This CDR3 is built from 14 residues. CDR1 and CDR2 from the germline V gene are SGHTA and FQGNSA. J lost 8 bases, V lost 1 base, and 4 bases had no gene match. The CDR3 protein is CASSLDRGEEKLFF. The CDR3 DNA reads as TGTGCCAGCAGCTTAGACAGGGGAGAAGAAAAACTGTTTTTT.

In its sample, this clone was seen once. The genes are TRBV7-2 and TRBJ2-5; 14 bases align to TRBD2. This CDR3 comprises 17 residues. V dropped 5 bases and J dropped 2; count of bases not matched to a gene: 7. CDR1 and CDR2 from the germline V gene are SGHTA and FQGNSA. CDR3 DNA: TGTGCCAGCAGCCTCGGACTAGCGGGGGGAGGACAAGAGACCCAGTACTTC. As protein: CASSLGLAGGGQETQYF.

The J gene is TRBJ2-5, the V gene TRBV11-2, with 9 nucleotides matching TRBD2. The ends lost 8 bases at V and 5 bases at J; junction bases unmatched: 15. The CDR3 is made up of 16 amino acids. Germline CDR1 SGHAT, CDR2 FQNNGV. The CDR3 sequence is CASEGSSGRWRETQYF. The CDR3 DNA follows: TGTGCCAGCGAGGGGAGCAGCGGGAGGTGGAGGGAGACCCAGTACTTC.

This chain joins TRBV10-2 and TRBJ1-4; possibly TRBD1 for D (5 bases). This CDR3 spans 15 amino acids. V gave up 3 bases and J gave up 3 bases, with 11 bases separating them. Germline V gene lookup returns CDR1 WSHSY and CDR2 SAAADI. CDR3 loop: CASSDERDSNEKLFF. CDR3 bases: TGCGCCAGCAGTGATGAGAGGGACTCTAATGAAAAACTGTTTTTT.

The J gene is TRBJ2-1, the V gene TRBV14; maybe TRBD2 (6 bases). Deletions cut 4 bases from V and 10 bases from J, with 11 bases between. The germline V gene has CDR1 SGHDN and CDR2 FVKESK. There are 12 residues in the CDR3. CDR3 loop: CASSPTRGEQFF. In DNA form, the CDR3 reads TGTGCCAGCAGCCCTACACGGGGGGAGCAGTTCTTC.

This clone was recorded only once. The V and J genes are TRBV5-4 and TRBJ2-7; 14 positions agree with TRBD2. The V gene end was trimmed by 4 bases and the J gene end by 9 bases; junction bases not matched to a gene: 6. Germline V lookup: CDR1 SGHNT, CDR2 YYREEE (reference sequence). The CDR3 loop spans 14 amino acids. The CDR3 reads CASSPGLAGVRQYF. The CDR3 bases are TGTGCCAGCAGCCCGGGACTAGCGGGAGTAAGGCAGTACTTC. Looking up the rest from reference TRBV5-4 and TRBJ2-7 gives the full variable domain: ETGVTQSPTHLIKTRGQQVTLRCSSQSGHNTVSWYQQALGQGPQFIFQYYREEENGRGNFPPRFSGLQFPNYSSELNVNALELDDSALYLCASSPGLAGVRQYFGPGTRLTVT.

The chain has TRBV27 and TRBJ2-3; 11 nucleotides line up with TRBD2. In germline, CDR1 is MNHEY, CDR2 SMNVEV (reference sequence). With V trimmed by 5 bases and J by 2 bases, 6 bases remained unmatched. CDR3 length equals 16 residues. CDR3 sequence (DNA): TGTGCCAGCAGTGGGGGACTAGCGGACATCACAGATACGCAGTATTTT. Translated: CASSGGLADITDTQYF.

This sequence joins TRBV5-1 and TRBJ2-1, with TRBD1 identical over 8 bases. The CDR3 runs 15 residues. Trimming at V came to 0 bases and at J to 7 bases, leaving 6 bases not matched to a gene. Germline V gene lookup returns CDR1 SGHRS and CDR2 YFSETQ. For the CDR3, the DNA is TGCGCCAGCAGCTTGGGGACAGGGTCGGCTAATGAGCAGTTCTTC. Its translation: CASSLGTGSANEQFF. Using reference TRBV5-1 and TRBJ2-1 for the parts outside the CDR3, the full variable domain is KAGVTQTPRYLIKTRGQQVTLSCSPISGHRSVSWYQQTPGQGLQFLFEYFSETQRNKGNFPGRFSGRQFSNSRSEMNVSTLELGDSALYLCASSLGTGSANEQFFGPGTRLTVL.

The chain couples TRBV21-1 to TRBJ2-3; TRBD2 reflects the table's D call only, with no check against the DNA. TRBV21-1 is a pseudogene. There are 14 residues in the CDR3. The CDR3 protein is CASTPRGYSDTQYF. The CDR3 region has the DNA TGTGCCAGCACCCCGCGAGGGTACTCCGATACGCAGTATTTT.

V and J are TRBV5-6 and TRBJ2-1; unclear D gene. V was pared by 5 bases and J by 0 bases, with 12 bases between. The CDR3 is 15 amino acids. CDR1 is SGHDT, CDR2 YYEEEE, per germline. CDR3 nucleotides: TGTGCCAGCAGTCGGACCCTCAGCTCCTACAATGAGCAGTTCTTC. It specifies CASSRTLSSYNEQFF.

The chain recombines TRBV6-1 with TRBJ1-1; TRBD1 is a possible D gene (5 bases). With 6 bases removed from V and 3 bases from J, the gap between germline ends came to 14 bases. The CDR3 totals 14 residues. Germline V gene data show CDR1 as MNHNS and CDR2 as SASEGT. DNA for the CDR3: TGTGCCAGCAGCGCCGGGGCCCCCGACACTGAAGCTTTCTTT. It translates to CASSAGAPDTEAFF.

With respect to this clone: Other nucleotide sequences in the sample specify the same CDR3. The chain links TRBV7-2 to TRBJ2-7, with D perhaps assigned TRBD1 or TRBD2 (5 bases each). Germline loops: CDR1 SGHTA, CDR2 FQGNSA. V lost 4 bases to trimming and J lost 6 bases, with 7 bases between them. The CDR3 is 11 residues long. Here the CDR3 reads CASSSGREQYF. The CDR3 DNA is TGTGCCAGCAGCTCGGGACGCGAGCAGTACTTC.

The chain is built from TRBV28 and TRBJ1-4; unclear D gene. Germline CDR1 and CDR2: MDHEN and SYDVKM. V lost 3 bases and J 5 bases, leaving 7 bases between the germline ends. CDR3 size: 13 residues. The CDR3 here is CASSFGGNEKLFF. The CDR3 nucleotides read TGTGCCAGCAGTTTTGGAGGGAATGAAAAACTGTTTTTT.

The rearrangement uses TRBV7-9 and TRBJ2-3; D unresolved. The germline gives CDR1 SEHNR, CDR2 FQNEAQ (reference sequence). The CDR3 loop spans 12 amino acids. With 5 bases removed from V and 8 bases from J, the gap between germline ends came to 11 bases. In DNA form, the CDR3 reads TGTGCCAGCAGCCCTGGGATAGGTACGCAGTATTTT. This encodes CASSPGIGTQYF.